This T cell receptor beta chain was observed in a study of CD8 T cells in Susac syndrome. Study-wide points: An acknowledgment was made by the study that its TCR sequencing and HLA analysis involved relatively few individuals.

Random hexamers were used to reverse transcribe an amount of roughly 0.45 to 1 ug RNA. Using its own MiXCR run on the immunoSEQ multiplex PCR reads, TCRdb lists one record per CDR3 protein. The repertoire holds some 160,000 distinct CDR3 sequences, about 92% seen once, with around 0.079% in the top ten. Germline CDR1 LNHNV, CDR2 YYDKDF (reference sequence). Trimming took off 1 base at V and 7 bases at J, with 4 bases between the two ends. The CDR3 has 12 amino acids. Comment on this clonotype: Its antigen remains unknown.

The source is a human donor in good health. This rearrangement joins TRBV15 to TRBJ2-2; D gene ambiguous. The sample was CD4+ T cells from PBMCs. CDR3 nucleotides: TGTGCCACCAGCAGAGCCCACGGGGAGCTGTTTTTT. Residues: CATSRAHGELFF.